The entry that follows covers one T cell receptor (beta chain) sequence. Its antigen is undetermined. The sample is drawn from a study of T cells in Graves' hyperthyroidism and ophthalmopathy. Amplified regions were TCR beta CDR3 sequences from RNA transcripts. Primed by the HTBI set, a first-round RT-PCR was run on the TCR CDR3. Each CDR3 protein gets one entry after TCRdb re-called the multiplex PCR reads with MiXCR. The sample has around 300,000 distinct CDR3 sequences, 22% seen once. Exclusions: uncontrolled infection, other autoimmune disease, pregnancy, lactation. Whole-study results and caveats: Most clonotypes expanded in the thyroid (above 0.001) were also present in blood.

The CDR3 loop spans 16 amino acids. Germline V gene sequence: CDR1 ENHRY, CDR2 SYGVKD. V lost 3 bases and J lost 0; bases outside the gene matches: 6. Sequenced input: blood. The rearrangement uses TRBV10-3 and TRBJ2-3, with 7 bases aligning to TRBD2. This clonotype originated in a young man with Graves' ophthalmopathy. The CDR3 loop is CAISEGAGRSTDTQYF. The CDR3 DNA reads as TGTGCCATCAGTGAAGGTGCCGGGAGGAGCACAGATACGCAGTATTTT.